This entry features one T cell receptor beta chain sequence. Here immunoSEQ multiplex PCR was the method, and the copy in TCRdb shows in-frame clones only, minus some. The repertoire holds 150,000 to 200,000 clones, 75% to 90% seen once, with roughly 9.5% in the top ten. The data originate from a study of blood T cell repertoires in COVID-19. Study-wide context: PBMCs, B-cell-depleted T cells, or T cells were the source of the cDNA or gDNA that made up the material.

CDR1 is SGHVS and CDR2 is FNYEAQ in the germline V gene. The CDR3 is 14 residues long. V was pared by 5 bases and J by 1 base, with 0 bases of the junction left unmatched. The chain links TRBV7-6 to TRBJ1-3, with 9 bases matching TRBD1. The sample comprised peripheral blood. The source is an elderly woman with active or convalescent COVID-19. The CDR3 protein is CASSDRGSGNTIYF. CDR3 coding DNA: TGTGCCAGCAGCGACAGGGGGTCTGGAAACACCATATATTTT.